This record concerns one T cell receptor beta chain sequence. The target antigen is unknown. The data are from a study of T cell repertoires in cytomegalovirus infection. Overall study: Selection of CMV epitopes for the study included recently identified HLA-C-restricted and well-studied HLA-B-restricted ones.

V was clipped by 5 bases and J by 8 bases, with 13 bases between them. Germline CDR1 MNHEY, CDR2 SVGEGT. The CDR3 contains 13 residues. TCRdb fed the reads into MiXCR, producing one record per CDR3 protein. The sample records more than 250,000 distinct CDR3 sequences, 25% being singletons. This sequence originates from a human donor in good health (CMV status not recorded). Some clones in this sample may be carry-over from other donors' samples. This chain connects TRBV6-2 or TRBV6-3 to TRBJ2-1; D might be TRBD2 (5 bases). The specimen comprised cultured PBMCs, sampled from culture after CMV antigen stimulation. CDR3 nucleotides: TGTGCCAGCAGTAGGACTGTCCCCCATGAGCAGTTCTTC. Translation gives CASSRTVPHEQFF.